This T cell receptor (beta chain) is from a study of Ad26.COV2.S vaccination and SARS-CoV-2 variants. Overall study context: Into the muscle, Ad26.COV2.S was dosed once or twice, 56 days apart.

Treatment defined: approximately 18 received Ad26.COV2.S at low or high dose, single or two shots; a few received placebo; per-sample allocation not given. Samples were taken on day 63 after the first vaccine or placebo injection. SARS-CoV-2 spike from the Wuhan strain was encoded by the vaccine, an Ad26 vector. Germline CDR1 SGHTA, CDR2 FQGTGA. This CDR3 has 16 amino acids. V was shortened by 4 bases and J by 4 bases, with 19 bases between the two germline ends. Repertoires were generated with immunoSEQ multiplex PCR, while TCRdb's copy carries only in-frame clones and drops some. The table has around 340,000 clones, around 90% seen once.

The sample was peripheral blood, taken in a trial of Ad26.COV2.S vaccine versus placebo. This receptor was taken from a person aged 18-65 years who received the Ad26.COV2.S COVID-19 vaccine or a placebo. This sequence joins TRBV7-3 and TRBJ1-2; no clear D. The CDR3 spells CASSSQTDFSGYGYTF. As DNA, the CDR3 is TGTGCCAGCAGCTCCCAAACGGATTTCAGCGGCTATGGCTACACCTTC.